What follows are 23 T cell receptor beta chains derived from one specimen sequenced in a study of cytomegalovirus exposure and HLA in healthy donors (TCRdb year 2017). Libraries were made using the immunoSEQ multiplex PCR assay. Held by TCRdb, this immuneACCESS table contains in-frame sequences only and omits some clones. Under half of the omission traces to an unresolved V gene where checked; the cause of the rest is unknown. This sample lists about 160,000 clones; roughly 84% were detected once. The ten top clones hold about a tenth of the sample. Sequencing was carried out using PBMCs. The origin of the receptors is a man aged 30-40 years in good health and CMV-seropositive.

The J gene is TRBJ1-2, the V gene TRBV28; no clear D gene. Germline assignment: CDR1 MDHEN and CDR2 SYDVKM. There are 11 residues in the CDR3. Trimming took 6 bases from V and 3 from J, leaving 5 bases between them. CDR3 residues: CASRTHYGYTF. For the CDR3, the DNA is TGTGCCAGCAGGACACACTATGGCTACACCTTC.

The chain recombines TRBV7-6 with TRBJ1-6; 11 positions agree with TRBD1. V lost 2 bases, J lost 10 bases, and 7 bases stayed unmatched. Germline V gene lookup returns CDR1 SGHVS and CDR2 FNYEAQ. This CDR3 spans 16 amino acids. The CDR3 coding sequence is TGTGCCAGCAGCTTATACGGACAGGGGGCGAAGTCACCCCTCCACTTT. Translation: CASSLYGQGAKSPLHF.

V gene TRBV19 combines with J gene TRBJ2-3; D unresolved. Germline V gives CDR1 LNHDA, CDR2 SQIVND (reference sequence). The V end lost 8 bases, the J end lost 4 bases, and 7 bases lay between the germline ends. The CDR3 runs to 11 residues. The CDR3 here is CASGVADTQYF. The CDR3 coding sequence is TGTGCCAGTGGAGTAGCAGATACGCAGTATTTT.

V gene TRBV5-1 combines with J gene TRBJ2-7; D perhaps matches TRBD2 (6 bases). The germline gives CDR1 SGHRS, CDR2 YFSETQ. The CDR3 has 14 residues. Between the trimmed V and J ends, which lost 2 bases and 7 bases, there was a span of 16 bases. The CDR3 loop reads CASSFSSAAREQYF. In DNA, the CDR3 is TGCGCCAGCAGCTTTTCTAGCGCCGCGCGGGAGCAGTACTTC.

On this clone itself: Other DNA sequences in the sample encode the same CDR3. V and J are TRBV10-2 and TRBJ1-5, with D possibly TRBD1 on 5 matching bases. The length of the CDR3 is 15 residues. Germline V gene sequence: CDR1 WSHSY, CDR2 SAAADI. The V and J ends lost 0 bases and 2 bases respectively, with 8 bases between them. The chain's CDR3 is CASSESGHRNQPQHF. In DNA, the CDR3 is TGCGCCAGCAGTGAGTCTGGACACCGCAATCAGCCCCAGCATTTT.

The CDR3 reads CASRASGNTEAFF. CDR3 sequence (DNA): TGTGCCAGTAGAGCGTCGGGGAACACTGAAGCTTTCTTT. The chain recombines TRBV19 with TRBJ1-1; D call uncertain. Germline V gene data show CDR1 as LNHDA and CDR2 as SQIVND (reference sequence). CDR3 length: 13 amino acids. V lost 6 bases and J lost 1, with 9 bases in between.

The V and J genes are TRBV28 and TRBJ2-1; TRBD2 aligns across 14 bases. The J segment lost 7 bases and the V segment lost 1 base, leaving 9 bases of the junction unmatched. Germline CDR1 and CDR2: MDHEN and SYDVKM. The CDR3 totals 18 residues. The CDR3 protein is CASSLSTRLAGGRNEQFF. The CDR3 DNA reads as TGTGCCAGCAGTTTATCGACCAGACTAGCGGGAGGGAGGAATGAGCAGTTCTTC.

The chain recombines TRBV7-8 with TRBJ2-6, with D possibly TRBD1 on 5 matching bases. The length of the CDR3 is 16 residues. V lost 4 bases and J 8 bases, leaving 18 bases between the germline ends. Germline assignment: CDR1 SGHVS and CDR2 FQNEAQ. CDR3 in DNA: TGTGCCAGCAGCTGGGGCGAGTCCGTCGGAACCAACGTCCTGACTTTC. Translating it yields CASSWGESVGTNVLTF.

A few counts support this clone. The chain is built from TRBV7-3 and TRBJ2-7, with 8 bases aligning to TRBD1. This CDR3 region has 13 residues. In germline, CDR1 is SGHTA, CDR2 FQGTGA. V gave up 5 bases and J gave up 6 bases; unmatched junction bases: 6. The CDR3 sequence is CASSRADRAEQYF. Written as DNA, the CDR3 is TGTGCCAGCAGCCGAGCGGACAGGGCCGAGCAGTACTTC.

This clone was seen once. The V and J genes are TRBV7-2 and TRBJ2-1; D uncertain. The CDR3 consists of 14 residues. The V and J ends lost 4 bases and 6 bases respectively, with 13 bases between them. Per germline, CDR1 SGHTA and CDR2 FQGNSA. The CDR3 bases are TGTGCCAGCAGCTCCAAATCGGTAACCAATGAGCAGTTCTTC. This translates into CASSSKSVTNEQFF.

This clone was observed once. CDR3 DNA sequence: TGTGCCAGCAGCCCTACGGGACAGGGAAAGGGTGAGCAGTACTTC. Translated, it gives CASSPTGQGKGEQYF. The chain links TRBV13 to TRBJ2-7, with TRBD1 matching 9 bases. J was trimmed by 7 bases and V by 5 bases; bases with no gene match: 12. The germline V gene encodes CDR1 PRHDT and CDR2 FYEKMQ (reference sequence). This CDR3 contains 15 residues.

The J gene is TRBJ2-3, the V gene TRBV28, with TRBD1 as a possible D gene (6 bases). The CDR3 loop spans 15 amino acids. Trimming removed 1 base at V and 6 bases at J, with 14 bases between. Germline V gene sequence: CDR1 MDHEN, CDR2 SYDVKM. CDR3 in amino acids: CASSLYGARGDTQYF. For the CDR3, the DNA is TGTGCCAGCAGTTTATATGGCGCGAGGGGGGATACGCAGTATTTT.

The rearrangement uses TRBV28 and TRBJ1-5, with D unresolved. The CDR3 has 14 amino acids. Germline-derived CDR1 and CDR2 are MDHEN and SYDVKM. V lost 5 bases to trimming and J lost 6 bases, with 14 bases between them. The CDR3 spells CASSPYLLGQPQHF. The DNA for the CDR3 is TGTGCCAGCAGTCCTTACCTCCTAGGTCAGCCCCAGCATTTT.

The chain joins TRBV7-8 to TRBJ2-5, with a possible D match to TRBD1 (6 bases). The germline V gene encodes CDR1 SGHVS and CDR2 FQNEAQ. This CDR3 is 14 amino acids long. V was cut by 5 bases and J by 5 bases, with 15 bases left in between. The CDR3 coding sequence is TGTGCCAGCAGCGCAAACAGGGTCGGGGAGACCCAGTACTTC. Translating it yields CASSANRVGETQYF.

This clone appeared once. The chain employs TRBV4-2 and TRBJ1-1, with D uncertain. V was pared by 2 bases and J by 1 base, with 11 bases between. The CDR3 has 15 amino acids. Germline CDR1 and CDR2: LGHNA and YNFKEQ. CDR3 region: CASSQQVDGNTEAFF. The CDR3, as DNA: TGTGCCAGCAGCCAACAGGTAGACGGGAACACTGAAGCTTTCTTT.

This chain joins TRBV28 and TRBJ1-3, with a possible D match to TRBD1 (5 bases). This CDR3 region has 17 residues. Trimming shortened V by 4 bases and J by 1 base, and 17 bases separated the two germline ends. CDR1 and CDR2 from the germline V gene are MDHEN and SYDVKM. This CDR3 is CASSSGDGAVSGNTIYF. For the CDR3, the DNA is TGTGCCAGCAGTTCGGGGGATGGGGCAGTATCTGGAAACACCATATATTTT.

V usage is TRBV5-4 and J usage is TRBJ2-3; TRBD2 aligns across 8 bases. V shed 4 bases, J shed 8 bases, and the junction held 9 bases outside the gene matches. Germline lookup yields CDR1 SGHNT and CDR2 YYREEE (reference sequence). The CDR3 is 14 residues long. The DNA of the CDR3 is TGTGCCAGCAGCCTAATAGCGGGAATCGGTACGCAGTATTTT. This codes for CASSLIAGIGTQYF.

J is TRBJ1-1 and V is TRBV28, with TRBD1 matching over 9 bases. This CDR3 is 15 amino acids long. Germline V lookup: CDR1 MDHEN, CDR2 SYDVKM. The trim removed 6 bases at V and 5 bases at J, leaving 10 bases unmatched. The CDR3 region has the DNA TGTGCCAGCAGCTTCCTAGGACAGGGGCGGACTGAAGCTTTCTTT. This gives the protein CASSFLGQGRTEAFF.

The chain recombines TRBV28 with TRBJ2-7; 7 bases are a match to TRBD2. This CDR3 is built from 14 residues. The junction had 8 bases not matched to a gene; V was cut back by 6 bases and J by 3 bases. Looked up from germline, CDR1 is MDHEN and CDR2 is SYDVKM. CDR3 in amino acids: CASRLAVGLYEQYF. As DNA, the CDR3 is TGTGCCAGCAGGCTAGCGGTGGGGCTCTACGAGCAGTACTTC.

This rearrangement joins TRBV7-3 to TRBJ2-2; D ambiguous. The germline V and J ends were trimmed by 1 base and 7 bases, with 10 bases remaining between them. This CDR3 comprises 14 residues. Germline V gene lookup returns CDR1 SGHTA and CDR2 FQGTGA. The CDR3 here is CASSLMISGGELFF. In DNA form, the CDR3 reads TGTGCCAGCAGCTTAATGATCTCGGGCGGGGAGCTGTTTTTT.

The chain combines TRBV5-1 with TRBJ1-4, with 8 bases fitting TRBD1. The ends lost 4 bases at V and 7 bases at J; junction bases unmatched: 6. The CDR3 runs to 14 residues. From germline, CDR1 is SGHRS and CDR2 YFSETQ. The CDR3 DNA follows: TGCGCCAGCAGCGCGACAGGGGACGCTGAAAAACTGTTTTTT. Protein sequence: CASSATGDAEKLFF.

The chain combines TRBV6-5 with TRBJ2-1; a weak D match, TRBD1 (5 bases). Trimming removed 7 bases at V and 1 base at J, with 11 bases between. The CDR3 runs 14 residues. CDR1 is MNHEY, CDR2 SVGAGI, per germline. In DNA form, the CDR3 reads TGTGCCAGCACCCTCAGGGCATCCTACAATGAGCAGTTCTTC. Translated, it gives CASTLRASYNEQFF.

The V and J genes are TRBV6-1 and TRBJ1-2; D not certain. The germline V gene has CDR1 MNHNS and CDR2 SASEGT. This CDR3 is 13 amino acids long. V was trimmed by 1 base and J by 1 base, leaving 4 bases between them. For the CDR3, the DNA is TGTGCCAGCAGTGAAGTGCGTAACTATGGCTACACCTTC. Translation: CASSEVRNYGYTF.